The 19 T cell receptor beta chains below come from one sample, sequenced in a study of glioma-infiltrating T cells after dendritic cell vaccination. The repertoire was sequenced with immunoSEQ multiplex PCR; TCRdb's copy has only in-frame clones and lacks some. The data contain roughly 88,000 clones, about 81% of them singletons. Documented time point: after dendritic cell vaccination, including at tumor progression/relapse. Sequences were derived from blood, sampled after dendritic cell vaccination. The receptors derive from a human donor with glioblastoma.

The chain is built from TRBV30 and TRBJ2-5; possible D gene TRBD2, 6 bases. Germline V CDR1 and CDR2: GTSNPN, SVGIG (reference sequence). The CDR3 has 12 residues. As DNA, the CDR3 is TGTGTTTCAGGACTACCCCAAGAGACCCAGTACTTC. Its translation: CVSGLPQETQYF. The complete variable domain, with remaining parts taken from reference TRBV30 and TRBJ2-5, reads SQTIHQWPATLVQPVGSPLSLECTVEGTSNPNLYWYRQAAGRGLQLLFYSVGIGQISSEVPQNLSASRPQDRQFILSSKKLLLSDSGFYLCVSGLPQETQYFGPGTRLLVL.

The chain is built from TRBV5-8 and TRBJ2-3; 8 bases line up with TRBD2. This CDR3 has 16 residues. CDR1 and CDR2 from the germline V gene are SGHTS and YDEGEE. V shed 0 bases, J shed 2 bases, and the junction held 5 bases outside the gene matches. The chain's CDR3 is CASSLVWREDTDTQYF. Written as DNA, the CDR3 is TGTGCCAGCAGCTTGGTCTGGCGGGAGGACACAGATACGCAGTATTTT.

The rearrangement joins TRBV5-6 to TRBJ1-4; D possibly corresponds to TRBD1 (6 bases). The CDR3 consists of 13 residues. CDR1 and CDR2 from the germline V gene are SGHDT and YYEEEE. V dropped 4 bases and J dropped 7 bases, with 11 bases sitting between them. The CDR3 is CASSQGRGEKLFF. CDR3 DNA: TGTGCCAGCAGCCAAGGCAGGGGTGAAAAACTGTTTTTT.

The CDR3 loop reads CASSREQGNTEAFF. CDR3 sequence (DNA): TGTGCCAGCAGCCGTGAACAGGGTAACACTGAAGCTTTCTTT. V is TRBV11-1 and J is TRBJ1-1; D perhaps matches TRBD1 (6 bases). CDR3 length equals 14 residues. The V and J ends lost 5 bases and 2 bases respectively, with 12 bases between them. The germline V gene has CDR1 SGHAT and CDR2 FQDESV (reference sequence).

The rearrangement joins TRBV6-1 to TRBJ1-2; no definite D call. The CDR3 is 12 amino acids. The V and J ends lost 3 bases and 2 bases respectively, with 4 bases between them. Germline CDR1 is MNHNS and CDR2 is SASEGT. In nucleotides, the CDR3 is TGTGCCAGCAGTGACAGAAACTATGGCTACACCTTC. This sequence encodes CASSDRNYGYTF.

The V and J genes are TRBV19 and TRBJ2-5; 10 positions match TRBD1. Germline CDR1 LNHDA, CDR2 SQIVND (reference sequence). The CDR3 sequence is 15 residues long. The J segment lost 2 bases and the V segment lost 5 bases, leaving 5 bases of the junction unmatched. The CDR3 coding sequence is TGTGCCAGTAGTGACTGGGACAGGGGTCAAGAGACCCAGTACTTC. This encodes CASSDWDRGQETQYF.

V gene TRBV11-1 combines with J gene TRBJ2-2; TRBD2 aligns across 11 bases. Germline V gene sequence: CDR1 SGHAT, CDR2 FQDESV (reference sequence). Trimming took 4 bases from V and 1 from J; bases not matched to a gene: 5. The CDR3 loop spans 17 amino acids. Here the CDR3 reads CASSWPTSGGNTGELFF. CDR3 coding DNA: TGTGCCAGCAGCTGGCCTACTAGCGGGGGGAACACCGGGGAGCTGTTTTTT.

The rearrangement uses TRBV5-1 and TRBJ1-1; D may be TRBD1 (6 bases). In germline, CDR1 is SGHRS, CDR2 YFSETQ. The ends were cut back, 2 bases at V and 6 bases at J, with 8 bases in the middle. The CDR3 runs to 12 residues. The CDR3 reads CASSFSGAEAFF. The DNA of the CDR3 is TGCGCCAGCAGCTTCTCAGGGGCTGAAGCTTTCTTT.

This clone turned up a few times. The chain is built from TRBV29-1 and TRBJ1-2; 7 nucleotides align to TRBD1. The CDR3 has 13 residues. Germline V gene data show CDR1 as SQVTM and CDR2 as ANQGSEA. V lost 3 bases, J lost 0 bases, and 1 base stayed unmatched. CDR3 coding DNA: TGCAGCGTTGAGGACAGGCCTAACTATGGCTACACCTTC. Translating gives CSVEDRPNYGYTF.

As concerns this clone: The junction shows a germline mismatch at one end, possibly a read error. CDR3 DNA sequence: TGTGCCAGCAGCTGGGGGACACGACCGAACATTGAAGCTTTCTTT. This encodes CASSWGTRPNIEAFF. The V call is TRBV5-4, the J call TRBJ1-1; tentative D call: TRBD1 (6 bases). CDR3 length: 15 residues. Germline CDR1 SGHNT, CDR2 YYREEE (reference sequence). Variable domain in full (rest from reference TRBV5-4 and TRBJ1-1): ETGVTQSPTHLIKTRGQQVTLRCSSQSGHNTVSWYQQALGQGPQFIFQYYREEENGRGNFPPRFSGLQFPNYSSELNVNALELDDSALYLCASSWGTRPNIEAFFGQGTRLTVV.

V is TRBV7-6 and J is TRBJ2-7, with 10 bases that match TRBD1. The CDR3 consists of 16 residues. Germline V gene data show CDR1 as SGHVS and CDR2 as FNYEAQ. Trimming took 5 bases from V and 2 from J; bases not matched to a gene: 9. The CDR3 reads CASSLFTGTGAYEQYF. The CDR3 DNA is TGTGCCAGCAGCCTCTTTACCGGGACAGGGGCCTACGAGCAGTACTTC.

The chain joins TRBV6-1 to TRBJ1-5, with D unresolved. The CDR3 runs 15 residues. V lost 3 bases to trimming and J lost 0 bases, with 9 bases between them. The germline CDR1 and CDR2 sequences are MNHNS and SASEGT. CDR3 nucleotides: TGTGCCAGCAGTGAGGGCAGCTATAGCAATCAGCCCCAGCATTTT. It is translated as CASSEGSYSNQPQHF.

The J gene is TRBJ1-5, the V gene TRBV4-3; D is perhaps TRBD1 (6 bases). This CDR3 contains 17 residues. Germline V CDR1 and CDR2: LGHNA, YSLEER. Trimming took 1 base from V and 1 from J, leaving 14 bases between them. The CDR3: CASSQGQVRGSNQPQHF. The CDR3 DNA follows: TGCGCCAGCAGCCAAGGACAGGTCAGAGGAAGCAATCAGCCCCAGCATTTT.

The chain uses TRBV6-1 and TRBJ2-7; D may be TRBD1 (6 bases). Germline loops: CDR1 MNHNS, CDR2 SASEGT. The ends were cut back, 6 bases at V and 9 bases at J, with 15 bases in the middle. The CDR3 extends over 12 amino acids. CDR3 bases: TGTGCCAGCAGGGGGGACAACCCCCGGCAGTACTTC. Amino acids: CASRGDNPRQYF.

The chain links TRBV30 to TRBJ1-3; D unresolved. V lost 4 bases, J lost 2 bases, and 3 bases lay in between. The CDR3 has 11 amino acids. Germline-derived CDR1 and CDR2 are GTSNPN and SVGIG (reference sequence). In nucleotides, the CDR3 is TGTGCCTGGACGGCTGGAAACACCATATATTTT. This codes for CAWTAGNTIYF.

The rearrangement links TRBV5-1 to TRBJ2-6, with TRBD1 matching over 7 bases. Germline CDR1 and CDR2: SGHRS and YFSETQ. The CDR3 length is 16 residues. Trimming took 3 bases from V and 1 from J; bases not matched to a gene: 4. CDR3 loop: CASSSTGRSGANVLTF. CDR3 DNA sequence: TGCGCCAGCAGCTCGACAGGGCGGTCTGGGGCCAACGTCCTGACTTTC.

The chain joins TRBV6-1 to TRBJ1-2; possible D gene TRBD1, 5 bases. CDR3 size: 15 residues. Germline lookup yields CDR1 MNHNS and CDR2 SASEGT. The ends were cut back, 3 bases at V and 2 bases at J, with 13 bases in the middle. In nucleotides, the CDR3 is TGTGCCAGCAGTGACTACAGGTCCCGCAACTATGGCTACACCTTC. The encoded protein is CASSDYRSRNYGYTF.

V usage is TRBV18 and J usage is TRBJ1-2; 8 bases are a match to TRBD1. Germline trimming cut 2 bases from V and 4 bases from J; bases unmatched to any gene: 18. The CDR3 extends over 19 amino acids. Per germline, CDR1 KGHSH and CDR2 LQKENI. CDR3 sequence (DNA): TGTGCCAGCTCACCAACGCAGGGGGCCCAACCCTTGCCGGTCTATGGCTACACCTTC. It specifies CASSPTQGAQPLPVYGYTF. Filled out from reference TRBV18 and TRBJ1-2, the complete variable domain reads NAGVMQNPRHLVRRRGQEARLRCSPMKGHSHVYWYRQLPEEGLKFMVYLQKENIIDESGMPKERFSAEFPKEGPSILRIQQVVRGDSAAYFCASSPTQGAQPLPVYGYTFGSGTRLTVV.

The rearrangement uses TRBV6-5 and TRBJ1-5, with unresolved D. This CDR3 comprises 13 residues. Between the trimmed V and J ends, which lost 6 bases and 6 bases, there was a span of 12 bases. Germline V gene data show CDR1 as MNHEY and CDR2 as SVGAGI. This chain's CDR3 is CASRSQESQPQHF. For the CDR3, the DNA is TGTGCCAGCAGGTCTCAGGAAAGTCAGCCCCAGCATTTT.